Presented here are 2 T cell receptor beta chains from one specimen sequenced in a study of T-cell memory formation after mild COVID-19. One entry per CDR3 protein results from TCRdb running MiXCR on the 5' RACE reads. This sample has more than 150,000 distinct CDR3 sequences, with roughly 10% found just once. The sequenced sample was PBMCs or a T cell subset sorted from them (not recorded which). The receptors were gathered from a young man who had mild COVID-19 (a few samples of this study predate the infection). Cell type and time point are not known.

The CDR3: CASSFGQGRTNEKLFF. The CDR3 DNA reads TGTGCCAGCAGCTTCGGACAGGGGAGAACTAATGAAAAACTGTTTTTT. This chain connects TRBV7-9 to TRBJ1-4, with 9 bases identical to TRBD1. Germline CDR1 SEHNR, CDR2 FQNEAQ (reference sequence). Losses at the gene ends were 3 bases for V and 1 base for J; bases not matched to a gene: 3. The CDR3 extends over 16 amino acids.

This clonotype was seen once. The genes are TRBV9 and TRBJ2-1; no firm D call. The CDR3 loop spans 14 amino acids. CDR1 is SGDLS, CDR2 YYNGEE, per germline. V shed 0 bases and J shed 0 bases, with 4 bases lying between them. This CDR3 is CASSVEDSYNEQFF. The CDR3 bases are TGTGCCAGCAGCGTAGAGGACTCCTACAATGAGCAGTTCTTC.